This entry is about one T cell receptor beta chain. Its specificity is not known. The sample originates from a study of post-analysis software for immune sequencing data. Study-wide background: Relapsing-remitting, secondary progressive and progressive-relapsing forms of multiple sclerosis all featured among disease courses.

The authors incorporated unique molecular identifiers into the TCR beta cDNA libraries. TCRdb called the PCR reads again in MiXCR, with one record for every CDR3 protein. Here the sample spans approximately 730,000 distinct CDR3 sequences, approximately 44% being singletons. The CDR3 runs 14 residues. V gave up 5 bases and J gave up 5 bases, with 13 bases separating them. Overall study findings and caveats: About five TRBV segments appeared more often in patients than in controls, and TRBV5-6, TRBV5-1 and TRBV20-1 were among these. Compared with controls, patients showed significantly lower normalized Chao1 diversity.

The sample comprised blood. The chain combines TRBV12-3 or TRBV12-4 with TRBJ1-5; TRBD1 is a possible D gene (5 bases). The clonotype originates from a girl aged 10 to 17 with multiple sclerosis. CDR3 bases: TGTGCCAGCAGTCCTATGGGGGACCATCAGCCCCAGCATTTT. Translating gives CASSPMGDHQPQHF.